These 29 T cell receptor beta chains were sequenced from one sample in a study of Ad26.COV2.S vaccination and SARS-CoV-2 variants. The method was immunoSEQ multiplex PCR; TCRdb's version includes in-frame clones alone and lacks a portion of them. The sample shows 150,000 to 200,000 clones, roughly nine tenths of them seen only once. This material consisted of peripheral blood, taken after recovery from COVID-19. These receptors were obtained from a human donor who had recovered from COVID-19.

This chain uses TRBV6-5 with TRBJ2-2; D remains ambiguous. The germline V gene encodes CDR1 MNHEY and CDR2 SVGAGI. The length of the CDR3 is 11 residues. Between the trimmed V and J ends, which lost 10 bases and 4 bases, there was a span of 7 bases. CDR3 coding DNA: TGTGCCACTTCCATCACCGGGGAGCTGTTTTTT. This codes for CATSITGELFF.

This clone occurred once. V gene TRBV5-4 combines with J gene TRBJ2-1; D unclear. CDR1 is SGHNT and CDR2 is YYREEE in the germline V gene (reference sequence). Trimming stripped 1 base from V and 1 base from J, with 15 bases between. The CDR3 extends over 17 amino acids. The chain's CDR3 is CASSLMLSQTSYNEQFF. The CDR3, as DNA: TGTGCCAGCAGCTTGATGTTGAGTCAGACATCCTACAATGAGCAGTTCTTC.

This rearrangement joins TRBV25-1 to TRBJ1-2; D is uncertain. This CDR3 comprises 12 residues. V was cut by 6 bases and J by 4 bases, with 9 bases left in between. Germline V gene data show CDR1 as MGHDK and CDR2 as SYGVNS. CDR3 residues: CASREGGYGYTF. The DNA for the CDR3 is TGTGCCAGCAGGGAGGGTGGCTATGGCTACACCTTC.

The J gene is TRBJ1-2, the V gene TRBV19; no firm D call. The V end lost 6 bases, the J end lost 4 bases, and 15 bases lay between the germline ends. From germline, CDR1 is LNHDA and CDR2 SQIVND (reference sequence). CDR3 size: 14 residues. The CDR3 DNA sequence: TGTGCCAGTAGCGCCCCCGGACGGATCTATGGCTACACCTTC. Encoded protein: CASSAPGRIYGYTF.

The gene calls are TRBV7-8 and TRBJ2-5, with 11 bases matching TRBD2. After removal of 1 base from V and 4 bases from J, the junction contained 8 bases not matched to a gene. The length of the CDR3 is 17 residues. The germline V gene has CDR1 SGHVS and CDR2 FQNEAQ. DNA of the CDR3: TGTGCCAGCAGCTTAGTGCCGCTAGCGGGGGGCGGAGAGACCCAGTACTTC. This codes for CASSLVPLAGGGETQYF. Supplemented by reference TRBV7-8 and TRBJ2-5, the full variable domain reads GAGVSQSPRYKVAKRGQDVALRCDPISGHVSLFWYQQALGQGPEFLTYFQNEAQLDKSGLPSDRFFAERPEGSVSTLKIQRTQQEDSAVYLCASSLVPLAGGGETQYFGPGTRLLVL.

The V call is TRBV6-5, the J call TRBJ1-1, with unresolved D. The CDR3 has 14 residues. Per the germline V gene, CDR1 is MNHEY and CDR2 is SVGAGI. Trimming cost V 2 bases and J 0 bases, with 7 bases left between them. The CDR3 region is CASSYGQVNTEAFF. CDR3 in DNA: TGTGCCAGCAGTTACGGGCAGGTGAACACTGAAGCTTTCTTT.

The CDR3 spells CSVEELAGGRSSYNEQFF. Written as DNA, the CDR3 is TGCAGCGTTGAAGAGCTAGCGGGGGGCCGTAGCTCCTACAATGAGCAGTTCTTC. V usage is TRBV29-1 and J usage is TRBJ2-1; 11 nucleotides align to TRBD2. V lost 0 bases, J lost 0 bases, and 7 bases stayed unmatched. This CDR3 spans 18 amino acids. Per the germline V gene, CDR1 is SQVTM and CDR2 is ANQGSEA.

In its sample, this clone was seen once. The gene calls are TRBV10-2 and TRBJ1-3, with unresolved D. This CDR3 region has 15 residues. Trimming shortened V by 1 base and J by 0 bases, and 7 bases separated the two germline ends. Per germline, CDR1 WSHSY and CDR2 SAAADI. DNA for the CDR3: TGCGCCAGCAGTGAGTGGGGAGACTCTGGAAACACCATATATTTT. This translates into CASSEWGDSGNTIYF.

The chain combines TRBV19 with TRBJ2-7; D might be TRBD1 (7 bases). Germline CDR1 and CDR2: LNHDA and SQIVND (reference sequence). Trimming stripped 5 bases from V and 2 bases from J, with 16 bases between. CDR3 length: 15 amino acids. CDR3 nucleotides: TGTGCCAGTAGTGATAGGGGGGACAGTGCCTACGAGCAGTACTTC. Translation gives CASSDRGDSAYEQYF.

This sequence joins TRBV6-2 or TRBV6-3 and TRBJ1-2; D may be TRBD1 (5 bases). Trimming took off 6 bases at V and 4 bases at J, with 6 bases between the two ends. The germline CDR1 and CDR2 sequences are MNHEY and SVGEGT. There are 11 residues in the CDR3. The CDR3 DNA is TGTGCCAGCAGCGGGGCCTATGGCTACACCTTC. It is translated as CASSGAYGYTF.

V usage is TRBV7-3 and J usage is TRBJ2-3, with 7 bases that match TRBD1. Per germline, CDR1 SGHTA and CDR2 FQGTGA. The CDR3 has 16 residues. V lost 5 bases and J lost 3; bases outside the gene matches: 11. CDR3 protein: CASSPRQGSKTDTQYF. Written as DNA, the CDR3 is TGTGCCAGCAGCCCCCGACAGGGTTCTAAGACAGATACGCAGTATTTT.

This chain's CDR3 is CASSYGGTDTQYF. The CDR3, as DNA: TGTGCCAGCAGCTACGGGGGTACAGATACGCAGTATTTT. V gene TRBV5-4 combines with J gene TRBJ2-3, with a tentative D call TRBD2 (6 bases). The CDR3 length is 13 residues. With 3 bases removed from V and 3 bases from J, the gap between germline ends came to 8 bases. CDR1 and CDR2 from the germline V gene are SGHNT and YYREEE (reference sequence).

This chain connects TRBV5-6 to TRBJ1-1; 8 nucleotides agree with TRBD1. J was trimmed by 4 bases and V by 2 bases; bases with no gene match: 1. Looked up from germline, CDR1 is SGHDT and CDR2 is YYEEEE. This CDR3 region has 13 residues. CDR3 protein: CASSFTGGTEAFF. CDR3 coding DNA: TGTGCCAGCAGCTTTACAGGGGGCACTGAAGCTTTCTTT.

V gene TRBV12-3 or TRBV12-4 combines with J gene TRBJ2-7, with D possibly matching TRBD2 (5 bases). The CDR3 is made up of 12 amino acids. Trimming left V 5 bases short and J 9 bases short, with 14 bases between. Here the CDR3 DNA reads TGTGCCAGCAGTCCCGACCCGAGCGGGCAGTACTTC. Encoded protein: CASSPDPSGQYF.

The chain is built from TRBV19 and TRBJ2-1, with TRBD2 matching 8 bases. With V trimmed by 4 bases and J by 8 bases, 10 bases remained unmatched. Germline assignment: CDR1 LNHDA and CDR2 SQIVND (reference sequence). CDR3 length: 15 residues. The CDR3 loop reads CASSTGSGRVDEQFF. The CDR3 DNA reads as TGTGCCAGTAGTACTGGGAGCGGGAGAGTGGATGAGCAGTTCTTC.

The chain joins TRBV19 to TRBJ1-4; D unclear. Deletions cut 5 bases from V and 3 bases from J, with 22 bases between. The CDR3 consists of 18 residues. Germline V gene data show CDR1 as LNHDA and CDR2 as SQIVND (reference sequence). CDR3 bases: TGTGCCAGTAGTCCCCCGACCGAGTTCATGGAAGCTAATGAAAAACTGTTTTTT. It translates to CASSPPTEFMEANEKLFF. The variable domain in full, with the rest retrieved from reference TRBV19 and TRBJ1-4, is DGGITQSPKYLFRKEGQNVTLSCEQNLNHDAMYWYRQDPGQGLRLIYYSQIVNDFQKGDIAEGYSVSREKKESFPLTVTSAQKNPTAFYLCASSPPTEFMEANEKLFFGSGTQLSVL.

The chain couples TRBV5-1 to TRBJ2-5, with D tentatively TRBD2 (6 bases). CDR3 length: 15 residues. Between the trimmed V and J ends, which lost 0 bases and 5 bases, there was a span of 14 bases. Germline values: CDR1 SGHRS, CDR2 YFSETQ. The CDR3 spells CASSLEAGPGETQYF. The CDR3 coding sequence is TGCGCCAGCAGCTTGGAGGCGGGGCCCGGGGAGACCCAGTACTTC.

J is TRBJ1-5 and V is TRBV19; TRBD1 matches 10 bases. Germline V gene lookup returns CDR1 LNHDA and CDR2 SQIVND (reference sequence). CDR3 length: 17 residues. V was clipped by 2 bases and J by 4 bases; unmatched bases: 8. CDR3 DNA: TGTGCCAGTAGTATAATCGGGGGGACAGGGGATAATCAGCCCCAGCATTTT. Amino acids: CASSIIGGTGDNQPQHF.

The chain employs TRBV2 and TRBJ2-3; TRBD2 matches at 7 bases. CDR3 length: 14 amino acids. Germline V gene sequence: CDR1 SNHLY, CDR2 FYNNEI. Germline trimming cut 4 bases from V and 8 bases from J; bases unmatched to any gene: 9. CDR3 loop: CASSARAGSGTQYF. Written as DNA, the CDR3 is TGTGCCAGCAGTGCGAGAGCGGGAAGCGGTACGCAGTATTTT.

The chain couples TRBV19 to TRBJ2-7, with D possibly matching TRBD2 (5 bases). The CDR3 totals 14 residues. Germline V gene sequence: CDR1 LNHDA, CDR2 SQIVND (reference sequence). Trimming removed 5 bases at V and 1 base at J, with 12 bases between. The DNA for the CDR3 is TGTGCCAGTAGTGGCCGGGGTCCATCCTACGAGCAGTACTTC. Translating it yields CASSGRGPSYEQYF.

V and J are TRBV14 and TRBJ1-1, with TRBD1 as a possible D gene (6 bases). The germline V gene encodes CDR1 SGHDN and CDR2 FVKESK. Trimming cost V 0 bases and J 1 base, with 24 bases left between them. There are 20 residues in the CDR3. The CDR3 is CASSQDYGQRGLWGNTEAFF. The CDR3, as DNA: TGTGCCAGCAGCCAAGATTACGGACAGAGGGGTTTGTGGGGGAACACTGAAGCTTTCTTT.

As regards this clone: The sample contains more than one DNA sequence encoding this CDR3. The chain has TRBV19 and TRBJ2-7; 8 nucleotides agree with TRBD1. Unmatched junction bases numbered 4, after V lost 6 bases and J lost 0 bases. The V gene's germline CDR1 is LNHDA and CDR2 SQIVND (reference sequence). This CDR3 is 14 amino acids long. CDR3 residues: CASSSGTGSYEQYF. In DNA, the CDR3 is TGTGCCAGTAGCTCCGGGACAGGCTCCTACGAGCAGTACTTC.

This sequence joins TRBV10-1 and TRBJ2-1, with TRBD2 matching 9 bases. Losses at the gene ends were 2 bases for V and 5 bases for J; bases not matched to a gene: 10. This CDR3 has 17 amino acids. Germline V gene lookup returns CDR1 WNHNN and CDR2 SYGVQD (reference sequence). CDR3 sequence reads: CASSEQPVAGENNEQFF. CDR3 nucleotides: TGCGCCAGCAGTGAGCAGCCAGTAGCGGGAGAAAACAATGAGCAGTTCTTC.

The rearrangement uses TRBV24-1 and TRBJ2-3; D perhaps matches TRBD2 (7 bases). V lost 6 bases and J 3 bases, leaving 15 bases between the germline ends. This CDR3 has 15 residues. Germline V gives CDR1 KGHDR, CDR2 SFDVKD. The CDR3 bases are TGTGCCACCAGTATGGGGGCGGGAGCAACAGATACGCAGTATTTT. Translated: CATSMGAGATDTQYF.

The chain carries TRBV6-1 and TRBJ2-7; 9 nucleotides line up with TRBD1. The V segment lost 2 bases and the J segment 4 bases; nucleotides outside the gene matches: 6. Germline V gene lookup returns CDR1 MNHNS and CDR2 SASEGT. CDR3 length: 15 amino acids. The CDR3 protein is CASSEWTGVLYEQYF. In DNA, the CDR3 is TGTGCCAGCAGTGAATGGACAGGGGTCTTATACGAGCAGTACTTC.

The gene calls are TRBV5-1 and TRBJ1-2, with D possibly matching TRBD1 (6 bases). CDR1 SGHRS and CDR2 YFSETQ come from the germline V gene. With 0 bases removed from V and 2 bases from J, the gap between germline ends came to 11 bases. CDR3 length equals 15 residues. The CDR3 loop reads CASSLAGEGNYGYTF. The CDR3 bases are TGCGCCAGCAGCTTGGCAGGGGAAGGGAACTATGGCTACACCTTC. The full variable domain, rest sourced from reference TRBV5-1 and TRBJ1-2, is KAGVTQTPRYLIKTRGQQVTLSCSPISGHRSVSWYQQTPGQGLQFLFEYFSETQRNKGNFPGRFSGRQFSNSRSEMNVSTLELGDSALYLCASSLAGEGNYGYTFGSGTRLTVV.

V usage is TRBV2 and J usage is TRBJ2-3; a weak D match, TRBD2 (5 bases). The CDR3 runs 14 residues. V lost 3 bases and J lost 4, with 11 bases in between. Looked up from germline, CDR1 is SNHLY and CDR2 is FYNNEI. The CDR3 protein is CASSEWESPDTQYF. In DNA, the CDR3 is TGTGCCAGCAGTGAGTGGGAGAGCCCAGATACGCAGTATTTT.

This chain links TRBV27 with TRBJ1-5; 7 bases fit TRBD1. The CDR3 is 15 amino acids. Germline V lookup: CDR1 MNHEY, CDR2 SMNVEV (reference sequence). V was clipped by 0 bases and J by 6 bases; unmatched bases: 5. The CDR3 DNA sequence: TGTGCCAGCAGTTTATCAAGACAGGGATTTCAGCCCCAGCATTTT. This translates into CASSLSRQGFQPQHF.

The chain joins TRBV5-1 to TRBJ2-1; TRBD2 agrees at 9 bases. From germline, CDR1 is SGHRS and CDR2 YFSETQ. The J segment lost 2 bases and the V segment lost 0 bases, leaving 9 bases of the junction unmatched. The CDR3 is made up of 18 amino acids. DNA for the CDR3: TGCGCCAGCAGCTTGGTGGCTAGCGGGACCTATACCTACAATGAGCAGTTCTTC. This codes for CASSLVASGTYTYNEQFF. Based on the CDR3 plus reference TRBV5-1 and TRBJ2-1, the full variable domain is KAGVTQTPRYLIKTRGQQVTLSCSPISGHRSVSWYQQTPGQGLQFLFEYFSETQRNKGNFPGRFSGRQFSNSRSEMNVSTLELGDSALYLCASSLVASGTYTYNEQFFGPGTRLTVL.